These 9 T cell receptor beta chains were all obtained from the same sample, sequenced in a study of blood T cell repertoires in COVID-19 (dated by TCRdb to the early 2020s). The library came from the immunoSEQ multiplex PCR assay. TCRdb mirrors the immuneACCESS table, restricted to in-frame sequences. Some clones are absent from its copies; in checked studies, under half trace to an unresolved V gene, and the reason for the others is unknown. The table for this sample lists 75,000 to 90,000 clones; around 90% of them were counted only once. Roughly 1% of the sample lies in the top ten. The specimen was peripheral blood. The receptors stem from a woman aged 45-65 years in a cohort sampled during active COVID-19.

The chain couples TRBV27 to TRBJ1-3, with D perhaps matching TRBD1 (6 bases). The length of the CDR3 is 14 residues. V shed 4 bases and J shed 3 bases, with 10 bases lying between them. In germline, CDR1 is MNHEY, CDR2 SMNVEV (reference sequence). CDR3 protein: CASSSGVGGNTIYF. CDR3 DNA: TGTGCCAGCAGTTCAGGGGTTGGTGGAAACACCATATATTTT.

J is TRBJ2-3 and V is TRBV28; 8 bases line up with TRBD2. The germline gives CDR1 MDHEN, CDR2 SYDVKM. J gave up 5 bases and V 7 bases, and 8 bases lay outside the gene matches. CDR3 size: 14 residues. The CDR3: CASNPGTSGDTQYF. For the CDR3, the DNA is TGTGCCAGCAACCCCGGGACTAGTGGAGATACGCAGTATTTT.

The chain recombines TRBV5-1 with TRBJ2-2; 7 bases map to TRBD1. This CDR3 has 17 residues. The V gene's germline CDR1 is SGHRS and CDR2 YFSETQ. The J segment lost 4 bases and the V segment lost 5 bases, leaving 14 bases of the junction unmatched. In DNA form, the CDR3 reads TGCGCCAGCAGGGAGGTACCGGGCACAGGGGTCACCGGGGAGCTGTTTTTT. Protein product: CASREVPGTGVTGELFF.

The gene calls are TRBV7-4 and TRBJ2-2; the match to TRBD2 covers 14 bases. Germline lookup yields CDR1 SGHVT and CDR2 SQSDAQ. V trimming: 6 bases; J trimming: 1 base; junction bases outside the gene matches: 13. The CDR3 length is 20 residues. The DNA for the CDR3 is TGTGCCAGCAGTTCTGGTGGGGGACTAGCGGGAGAATGGAACACCGGGGAGCTGTTTTTT. Its translation is CASSSGGGLAGEWNTGELFF.

In its sample, this clone was seen once. The chain recombines TRBV10-1 with TRBJ2-2, with 9 nucleotides matching TRBD2. The V gene end was trimmed by 3 bases and the J gene end by 7 bases; junction bases not matched to a gene: 15. Germline-derived CDR1 and CDR2 are WNHNN and SYGVQD (reference sequence). This CDR3 has 18 residues. The CDR3 reads CASSEEAGGSSGNGELFF. CDR3 sequence (DNA): TGCGCCAGCAGTGAAGAAGCGGGAGGATCCTCGGGTAACGGGGAGCTGTTTTTT.

The chain carries TRBV28 and TRBJ2-1; 7 positions match TRBD2. This CDR3 is 15 amino acids long. With V trimmed by 8 bases and J by 2 bases, 9 bases remained unmatched. Germline CDR1 and CDR2: MDHEN and SYDVKM. The CDR3 region has the DNA TGTGCCAGCCGGAGCGGGGAGGGCCCCTACAATGAGCAGTTCTTC. Its protein is CASRSGEGPYNEQFF.

This clone has only one observation. The rearrangement joins TRBV6-2 or TRBV6-3 to TRBJ2-1; tentatively, D is TRBD1 (5 bases). The CDR3 runs to 20 residues. Germline V gene data show CDR1 as MNHEY and CDR2 as SVGEGT. The V and J ends lost 0 bases and 7 bases respectively, with 28 bases between them. In nucleotides, the CDR3 is TGTGCCAGCAGTTACTCACAGGATGAAGGATCCCCGGTCGCGGTGAATGAGCAGTTCTTC. Its translation is CASSYSQDEGSPVAVNEQFF.

The V gene is TRBV9, the J gene TRBJ2-2; D is possibly TRBD2 (5 bases). The CDR3 runs to 15 residues. Trimming removed 4 bases from V and 5 bases from J, with 15 bases in between. CDR1 is SGDLS and CDR2 is YYNGEE in the germline V gene. CDR3 coding DNA: TGTGCCAGCAGCCCTAGGGCAACGGGGACCGGGGAGCTGTTTTTT. This encodes CASSPRATGTGELFF.

The CDR3 coding sequence is TGTGCCAGCTTGACAGGGCCCAATCAGCCCCAGCATTTT. This codes for CASLTGPNQPQHF. The rearrangement links TRBV6-5 to TRBJ1-5, with 7 positions matching TRBD1. V lost 8 bases, J lost 3 bases, and 4 bases stayed unmatched. Germline V CDR1 and CDR2: MNHEY, SVGAGI. The CDR3 loop spans 13 amino acids.